One sample yielded the 18 T cell receptor beta chains listed below, sequenced in a study of cytomegalovirus exposure and HLA in healthy donors. In the PCR, 60 Vbeta and 13 Jbeta primers were used. This table comes from immunoSEQ multiplex PCR, and its TCRdb copy is limited to in-frame clones, with some not included. The data show under 150,000 clones, roughly four fifths seen once. Sequencing was done on a sample of PBMCs. These receptors were obtained from a woman in her fifties or sixties in good health and CMV-seronegative.

The rearrangement uses TRBV7-9 and TRBJ1-1, with 7 bases aligning to TRBD1. The CDR3 has 13 residues. The V segment lost 1 base and the J segment 9 bases; nucleotides outside the gene matches: 5. Germline CDR1 is SEHNR and CDR2 is FQNEAQ (reference sequence). The CDR3 DNA is TGTGCCAGCAGCTTAGATACAGGGGATCAAGCTTTCTTT. Translating gives CASSLDTGDQAFF.

The chain uses TRBV12-5 and TRBJ2-3, with D possibly being TRBD2 (6 bases). Germline values: CDR1 LGHNT, CDR2 FRNRAP. V was cut by 4 bases and J by 1 base, with 6 bases left in between. The length of the CDR3 is 13 residues. CDR3 bases: TGTGCTAGTGGTTCGGGAGGCACAGATACGCAGTATTTT. Translating it yields CASGSGGTDTQYF.

The V call is TRBV9, the J call TRBJ2-2, with 10 bases that match TRBD1. Germline loops: CDR1 SGDLS, CDR2 YYNGEE. J gave up 8 bases and V 0 bases, and 4 bases lay outside the gene matches. There are 15 residues in the CDR3. The CDR3 here is CASSVGQGAYGELFF. CDR3 bases: TGTGCCAGCAGCGTAGGACAGGGGGCGTATGGGGAGCTGTTTTTT.

This clone was detected only once. This sequence joins TRBV19 and TRBJ1-5; D unresolved. The germline V and J ends were trimmed by 7 bases and 7 bases, with 20 bases remaining between them. The CDR3 consists of 15 residues. Germline V CDR1 and CDR2: LNHDA, SQIVND (reference sequence). The CDR3 DNA follows: TGTGCCAGTACCTCCTCTGGCCGGCCGGGGCAGCCCCAGCATTTT. Translating gives CASTSSGRPGQPQHF.

This clone has more than one count but fewer than ten. The chain links TRBV10-3 to TRBJ2-2; 7 bases are a match to TRBD2. V lost 6 bases to trimming and J lost 3 bases; unmatched junction nucleotides: 7. The CDR3 totals 15 residues. Germline values: CDR1 ENHRY, CDR2 SYGVKD. The CDR3 DNA reads TGTGCCATCAGCCTAGCGGCCACGTACACCGGGGAGCTGTTTTTT. As protein: CAISLAATYTGELFF.

About this clone itself: One end of the junction does not line up with germline, which may come from a read error. The chain couples TRBV27 to TRBJ2-2, with D possibly TRBD2 on 6 matching bases. From germline, CDR1 is MNHEY and CDR2 SMNVEV (reference sequence). The CDR3 has 14 residues. The CDR3 protein is CASSFRENSGELFF. The CDR3 DNA is TGTGCCAGCAGTTTTCGGGAGAACAGCGGGGAGCTGTTTTTT.

CDR3 residues: CASSSGTLQETQYF. CDR3 bases: TGTGCCAGCAGCTCCGGGACACTCCAAGAGACCCAGTACTTC. The rearrangement joins TRBV5-8 to TRBJ2-5; perhaps TRBD1 as D (6 bases). Germline CDR1 and CDR2: SGHTS and YDEGEE. The CDR3 consists of 14 residues. Between the trimmed V and J ends, which lost 3 bases and 1 base, there was a span of 10 bases.

The chain carries TRBV30 and TRBJ1-2; possible D gene TRBD1, 5 bases. V shed 0 bases and J shed 0 bases, with 23 bases lying between them. The CDR3 is made up of 19 amino acids. Germline values: CDR1 GTSNPN, CDR2 SVGIG (reference sequence). The chain's CDR3 is CAWSVLPGRATPSNYGYTF. CDR3 nucleotide sequence: TGTGCCTGGAGTGTCCTCCCGGGCAGGGCTACACCCTCTAACTATGGCTACACCTTC.

The V and J genes are TRBV25-1 and TRBJ2-7; TRBD1 aligns across 8 bases. CDR1 and CDR2 (germline): MGHDK, SYGVNS. CDR3 length: 13 residues. The V segment lost 6 bases and the J segment 12 bases; nucleotides outside the gene matches: 13. The chain's CDR3 is CASSFGAGGIGYF. The CDR3 DNA reads TGTGCCAGCAGCTTCGGAGCAGGGGGCATTGGGTACTTC.

The rearrangement links TRBV25-1 to TRBJ1-1; 11 nucleotides agree with TRBD1. This CDR3 is built from 14 residues. From germline, CDR1 is MGHDK and CDR2 SYGVNS. The trim removed 10 bases at V and 3 bases at J, leaving 7 bases unmatched. CDR3 sequence: CATQRTGGHTEAFF. The CDR3 DNA follows: TGTGCCACCCAAAGGACAGGGGGCCACACTGAAGCTTTCTTT.

The CDR3 spells CASSEGSGGVFEKLFF. The DNA of the CDR3 is TGTGCCAGCAGCGAAGGGTCGGGGGGCGTTTTTGAAAAACTGTTTTTT. The chain recombines TRBV7-9 with TRBJ1-4; D is possibly TRBD1 (6 bases). V shed 5 bases and J shed 7 bases, with 20 bases lying between them. Looked up from germline, CDR1 is SEHNR and CDR2 is FQNEAQ (reference sequence). The CDR3 extends over 16 amino acids. Drawing the rest from reference TRBV7-9 and TRBJ1-4, the complete variable domain is DTGVSQNPRHKITKRGQNVTFRCDPISEHNRLYWYRQTLGQGPEFLTYFQNEAQLEKSRLLSDRFSAERPKGSFSTLEIQRTEQGDSAMYLCASSEGSGGVFEKLFFGSGTQLSVL.

V usage is TRBV5-6 and J usage is TRBJ1-5, with 9 bases matching TRBD1. The CDR3 totals 16 residues. Trimming removed 4 bases from V and 2 bases from J; junction bases left unmatched: 7. Germline V gene data show CDR1 as SGHDT and CDR2 as YYEEEE. The CDR3: CASSLAGQGGNQPQHF. The CDR3 bases are TGTGCCAGCAGCCTGGCGGGACAGGGCGGCAATCAGCCCCAGCATTTT.

This rearrangement joins TRBV30 to TRBJ1-1, with 11 bases identical to TRBD1. Trimming at V came to 5 bases and at J to 7 bases, leaving 3 bases not matched to a gene. The CDR3 sequence is 12 residues long. Germline V gene sequence: CDR1 GTSNPN, CDR2 SVGIG (reference sequence). CDR3 bases: TGTGCCTGGCCCGGGACAGGGGGTGAAGCTTTCTTT. Its protein product is CAWPGTGGEAFF.

The chain joins TRBV18 to TRBJ2-7, with 8 nucleotides matching TRBD1. Germline CDR1 KGHSH, CDR2 LQKENI. Germline trimming cut 1 base from V and 3 bases from J; bases unmatched to any gene: 5. CDR3 length equals 15 residues. The CDR3, as DNA: TGTGCCAGCTCACCACGGGACAGGTCACACTACGAGCAGTACTTC. This encodes CASSPRDRSHYEQYF.

The chain uses TRBV21-1 and TRBJ1-2; TRBD1, as called in the table, went unchecked against the DNA. TRBV21-1 is reported as a pseudogene. This CDR3 is built from 14 residues. Here the CDR3 reads CASSKVLQVCGYTF. CDR3 in DNA: TGTGCCAGCAGCAAAGTTCTCCAGGTTTGCGGCTACACCTTC.

V is TRBV19 and J is TRBJ2-5, with 11 bases that match TRBD1. Germline V gene lookup returns CDR1 LNHDA and CDR2 SQIVND (reference sequence). The CDR3 is 15 amino acids. V shed 5 bases, J shed 5 bases, and the junction held 7 bases outside the gene matches. The chain's CDR3 is CASSPRTGGGETQYF. DNA of the CDR3: TGTGCCAGTAGTCCCCGGACAGGGGGCGGGGAGACCCAGTACTTC.

The gene calls are TRBV30 and TRBJ1-1; TRBD1 is a possible D gene (6 bases). V was clipped by 3 bases and J by 1 base, with 30 bases between them. This CDR3 spans 20 amino acids. CDR1 is GTSNPN, CDR2 SVGIG, per germline (reference sequence). DNA of the CDR3: TGTGCCTGGAGGAGTAGGTCCGGGACAAGGGGGACGGATCCGAACACTGAAGCTTTCTTT. It codes for CAWRSRSGTRGTDPNTEAFF.

The genes are TRBV7-8 and TRBJ1-5, with a weak D call TRBD1 (6 bases). Germline CDR1 reads SGHVS; CDR2 reads FQNEAQ. Trimming pared 4 bases from V and 4 bases from J, leaving 8 bases between. The CDR3 runs to 13 residues. CDR3 loop: CASSYGQNQPQHF. The DNA for the CDR3 is TGTGCCAGCAGCTACGGACAGAATCAGCCCCAGCATTTT.